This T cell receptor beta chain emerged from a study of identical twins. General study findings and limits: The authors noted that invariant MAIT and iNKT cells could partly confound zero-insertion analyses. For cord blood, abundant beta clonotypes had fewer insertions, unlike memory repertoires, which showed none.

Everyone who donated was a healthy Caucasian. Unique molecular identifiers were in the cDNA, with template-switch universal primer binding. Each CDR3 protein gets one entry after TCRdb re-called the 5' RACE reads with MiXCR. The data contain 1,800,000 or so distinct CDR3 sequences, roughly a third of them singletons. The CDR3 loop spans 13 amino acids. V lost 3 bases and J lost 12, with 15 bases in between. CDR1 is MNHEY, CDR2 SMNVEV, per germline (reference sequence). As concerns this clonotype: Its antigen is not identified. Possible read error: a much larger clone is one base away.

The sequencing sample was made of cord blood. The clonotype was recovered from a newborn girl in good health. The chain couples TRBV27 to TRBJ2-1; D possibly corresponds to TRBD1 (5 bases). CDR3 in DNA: TGTGCCAGCAGTTTTTATAGGGGTGGTGGGCAGTTCTTC. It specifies CASSFYRGGGQFF.